This TCR beta chain originates from a study of T cells after posttransplantation cyclophosphamide. Using immunoSEQ multiplex PCR, the repertoire was profiled, and TCRdb retains in-frame clones only, with some absent. Observed are about 33,000 clones, no singletons, with the top ten taking about 1.2%. CDR1 and CDR2 (germline): MNHEY, SMNVEV (reference sequence). Trimming left V 0 bases short and J 0 bases short, with 12 bases between. The CDR3 is 16 residues long. This clone was seen many times. V gene TRBV27 combines with J gene TRBJ2-7, with D perhaps matching TRBD1 (6 bases). The sequenced sample was PBMCs. The receptor was isolated from a girl aged 5-17 years in good health, CMV-negative, and a related stem cell transplant donor. CDR3 loop: CASSLSWDISSYEQYF. The CDR3, as DNA: TGTGCCAGCAGTTTATCCTGGGACATAAGCTCCTACGAGCAGTACTTC.